One sample yielded the 6 T cell receptor beta chains listed below, sequenced in a study of early T cells in non-severe SARS-CoV-2 infection. TCRdb reanalysed the 5' RACE reads using MiXCR and keeps one entry per CDR3 protein. The sample has about 89,000 distinct CDR3 sequences; around a sixth are singletons. This specimen was whole blood, taken at baseline. These TCRs come from an adult who was a healthcare worker with PCR-confirmed SARS-CoV-2 infection or an uninfected control (not recorded which).

The gene calls are TRBV12-3 or TRBV12-4 and TRBJ1-2; no firm D call. CDR3 length: 16 amino acids. Trimming shortened V by 2 bases and J by 8 bases, and 21 bases separated the two germline ends. The CDR3 loop is CASSLKGWSGSVGYTF. The CDR3 DNA sequence: TGTGCCAGCAGTTTAAAGGGCTGGAGCGGGAGCGTGGGCTACACCTTC.

This clonotype was observed a handful of times. The CDR3 coding sequence is TGTGCCAGCGAAGGGGACGGAACCACAGATACGCAGTATTTT. It codes for CASEGDGTTDTQYF. The V and J genes are TRBV2 and TRBJ2-3; D tentatively reads TRBD1 or TRBD2 (5 bases each). Germline V gene sequence: CDR1 SNHLY, CDR2 FYNNEI. Trimming left V 8 bases short and J 2 bases short, with 14 bases between. There are 14 residues in the CDR3.

The chain combines TRBV2 with TRBJ1-2; D is unresolved. Trimming pared 7 bases from V and 13 bases from J, leaving 19 bases between. The CDR3 runs 12 residues. Germline V lookup: CDR1 SNHLY, CDR2 FYNNEI. The CDR3, as DNA: TGTGCCAGCAAGACAACTTCTATGGCGGGCACCTTC. Translation: CASKTTSMAGTF.

This chain connects TRBV12-3 or TRBV12-4 to TRBJ2-7, with a tentative D call TRBD1 (6 bases). Trimming took 6 bases from V and 5 from J, leaving 14 bases between them. The CDR3 covers 13 residues. CDR3 nucleotide sequence: TGTGCCAGCAGCGACACAGGGTCTGACGAGCAGTACTTC. Amino acid sequence: CASSDTGSDEQYF.

V is TRBV5-1 and J is TRBJ2-3, with D tentatively TRBD2 (5 bases). CDR1 is SGHRS and CDR2 is YFSETQ in the germline V gene. The CDR3 length is 14 residues. The V end was cut by 3 bases, the J end by 2 bases, with 10 bases between. CDR3 loop: CASSSRRATDTQYF. The CDR3 bases are TGCGCCAGCAGCTCGCGGCGGGCCACAGATACGCAGTATTTT.

The CDR3 reads CASSQGTENTEAFF. The DNA of the CDR3 is TGTGCCAGCAGCCAAGGGACTGAGAACACTGAAGCTTTCTTT. This chain joins TRBV3-1 and TRBJ1-1; no clear D gene. Looked up from germline, CDR1 is LGHDT and CDR2 is YNNKEL (reference sequence). The CDR3 is 14 residues long. Trimming took 1 base from V and 1 from J, leaving 7 bases between them.